A single sample is the source of the 25 T cell receptor beta chains below, sequenced in a study of beta chain features in type 1 diabetes. The authors reverse transcribed all of the isolated RNA, so sequencing captured expressed TCRB transcripts. TCRdb's table, derived via immunoSEQ multiplex PCR, lists solely in-frame clones and lacks some. Of roughly 230,000 clones in the sample, roughly 9.6% were seen once. Sample: naive CD4+ T cells from blood. The receptors shown here come from a woman aged 18-29 years in good health.

This clone was counted only a few times. The chain carries TRBV5-1 and TRBJ1-1; TRBD1 matches at 7 bases. The CDR3 contains 15 residues. V lost 0 bases, J lost 0 bases, and 2 bases stayed unmatched. Germline V gives CDR1 SGHRS, CDR2 YFSETQ. The CDR3 region is CASSLVTGVNTEAFF. The CDR3 bases are TGCGCCAGCAGCTTGGTTACAGGGGTGAACACTGAAGCTTTCTTT. Drawing the rest from reference TRBV5-1 and TRBJ1-1, the complete variable domain is KAGVTQTPRYLIKTRGQQVTLSCSPISGHRSVSWYQQTPGQGLQFLFEYFSETQRNKGNFPGRFSGRQFSNSRSEMNVSTLELGDSALYLCASSLVTGVNTEAFFGQGTRLTVV.

This chain joins TRBV2 and TRBJ1-1, with TRBD1 matching 8 bases. V shed 7 bases, J shed 2 bases, and the junction held 3 bases outside the gene matches. The CDR3 sequence is 13 residues long. Germline V gene data show CDR1 as SNHLY and CDR2 as FYNNEI. CDR3 sequence (DNA): TGTGCCAGCAAAGGACAGGGAAACACTGAAGCTTTCTTT. Protein product: CASKGQGNTEAFF.

The V call is TRBV5-1, the J call TRBJ2-6; D might be TRBD1 (5 bases). Trimming shortened V by 0 bases and J by 4 bases, and 14 bases separated the two germline ends. The V gene's germline CDR1 is SGHRS and CDR2 YFSETQ. The CDR3 is 17 residues long. The CDR3 loop is CASSLVGVQSGANVLTF. DNA for the CDR3: TGCGCCAGCAGCTTGGTAGGGGTACAAAGCGGGGCCAACGTCCTGACTTTC.

This clone has more than one count but fewer than ten. The V call is TRBV11-2, the J call TRBJ2-7, with a weak D call TRBD2 (5 bases). Germline loops: CDR1 SGHAT, CDR2 FQNNGV. V lost 1 base and J lost 0, with 10 bases in between. This CDR3 is built from 15 residues. For the CDR3, the DNA is TGTGCCAGCAGCTTAGTTGTCGGACTCTCCTACGAGCAGTACTTC. This encodes CASSLVVGLSYEQYF.

This clone was seen more than once but under ten times. The rearrangement joins TRBV15 to TRBJ1-5; 10 bases are shared with TRBD1. In germline, CDR1 is LNHNV, CDR2 YYDKDF (reference sequence). The V segment lost 3 bases and the J segment 5 bases; nucleotides outside the gene matches: 7. There are 16 residues in the CDR3. The CDR3 DNA reads as TGTGCCACCAGCAGGAGCCGGGACAGGGGAGATCAGCCCCAGCATTTT. Residues: CATSRSRDRGDQPQHF.

This clone turned up a few times. The V gene is TRBV25-1, the J gene TRBJ2-3; possible D gene TRBD2, 5 bases. The CDR3 spans 11 residues. Germline V gives CDR1 MGHDK, CDR2 SYGVNS. V lost 5 bases and J 11 bases, leaving 11 bases between the germline ends. CDR3 in DNA: TGTGCCAGCAGTAGGGCCGGAGGGCAGTATTTT. Translated: CASSRAGGQYF.

This clone was seen only a few times. The chain is built from TRBV2 and TRBJ2-1, with D tentatively TRBD2 (6 bases). This CDR3 region has 13 residues. The germline V gene encodes CDR1 SNHLY and CDR2 FYNNEI. The germline V and J ends were trimmed by 7 bases and 6 bases, with 13 bases remaining between them. Here the CDR3 reads CASKGWEVNEQFF. In DNA, the CDR3 is TGTGCCAGCAAGGGGTGGGAGGTCAATGAGCAGTTCTTC.

The rearrangement uses TRBV19 and TRBJ2-6; 11 bases map to TRBD1. Germline lookup yields CDR1 LNHDA and CDR2 SQIVND (reference sequence). This CDR3 is built from 16 residues. The ends lost 6 bases at V and 2 bases at J; junction bases unmatched: 3. CDR3 bases: TGTGCCAGTAGACGGGACAGGGGGGCTGGGGCCAACGTCCTGACTTTC. Its translation: CASRRDRGAGANVLTF.

The chain couples TRBV18 to TRBJ2-3; D is undetermined. The CDR3 totals 12 residues. The V gene lost 3 bases and the J gene lost 2 bases, with 3 bases spanning the gap. Germline lookup yields CDR1 KGHSH and CDR2 LQKENI. As DNA, the CDR3 is TGTGCCAGCTCACCCTTCACAGATACGCAGTATTTT. Protein: CASSPFTDTQYF.

The table lists this clone with many counts. This sequence joins TRBV7-2 and TRBJ2-3; the D gene is possibly TRBD2 (6 bases). The V end was cut by 3 bases, the J end by 9 bases, with 16 bases between. The germline CDR1 and CDR2 sequences are SGHTA and FQGNSA. The length of the CDR3 is 14 residues. The CDR3 reads CASSFGPGEDTQYF. The CDR3 bases are TGTGCCAGCAGCTTCGGTCCGGGAGAGGACACGCAGTATTTT.

This clone was counted a few times. The chain's CDR3 is CASSTQKQGSGYEQYF. The CDR3 region has the DNA TGTGCCAGTAGTACCCAGAAACAGGGCTCAGGCTACGAGCAGTACTTC. V and J are TRBV19 and TRBJ2-7; the D gene is possibly TRBD1 (6 bases). CDR3 length: 16 residues. Trimming stripped 4 bases from V and 3 bases from J, with 19 bases between. Germline V lookup: CDR1 LNHDA, CDR2 SQIVND (reference sequence).

For this clone: The same CDR3 also results from other DNA sequences found in this sample. The chain uses TRBV20-1 and TRBJ2-1; no clear D. Looked up from germline, CDR1 is DFQATT and CDR2 is SNEGSKA (reference sequence). The CDR3 is 11 residues long. Trimming shortened V by 5 bases and J by 7 bases, and 9 bases separated the two germline ends. The CDR3 DNA reads TGCAGTGCTCCAACCGGGAATGAGCAGTTCTTC. It is translated as CSAPTGNEQFF.

This clone has more than one count but fewer than ten. V and J are TRBV30 and TRBJ2-1, with 7 nucleotides matching TRBD1. The V segment lost 0 bases and the J segment 5 bases; nucleotides outside the gene matches: 7. Germline loops: CDR1 GTSNPN, CDR2 SVGIG (reference sequence). The CDR3 spans 15 residues. In DNA form, the CDR3 reads TGTGCCTGGAGTGTACTGGGACAGACTAACAATGAGCAGTTCTTC. This codes for CAWSVLGQTNNEQFF. The full variable domain, in which reference TRBV30 and TRBJ2-1 provide the parts outside the CDR3, is SQTIHQWPATLVQPVGSPLSLECTVEGTSNPNLYWYRQAAGRGLQLLFYSVGIGQISSEVPQNLSASRPQDRQFILSSKKLLLSDSGFYLCAWSVLGQTNNEQFFGPGTRLTVL.

The chain uses TRBV29-1 and TRBJ2-1; 11 bases agree with TRBD2. The trim removed 7 bases at V and 6 bases at J, leaving 5 bases unmatched. The V gene's germline CDR1 is SQVTM and CDR2 ANQGSEA. CDR3 size: 13 residues. As DNA, the CDR3 is TGCAGCGGTGGACTAGCGGGTACCAATGAGCAGTTCTTC. Amino acid sequence: CSGGLAGTNEQFF.

This clone was counted only a few times. The CDR3: CASSENPGSSSYNSPLHF. The CDR3 coding sequence is TGTGCCAGCAGCGAGAACCCGGGATCGAGCTCCTATAATTCACCCCTCCACTTT. The chain uses TRBV9 and TRBJ1-6, with no clear D. CDR1 and CDR2 from the germline V gene are SGDLS and YYNGEE. This CDR3 has 18 amino acids. With 3 bases removed from V and 0 bases from J, the gap between germline ends came to 16 bases.

V gene TRBV11-2 combines with J gene TRBJ2-1, with 11 bases fitting TRBD1. Germline values: CDR1 SGHAT, CDR2 FQNNGV. V dropped 1 base and J dropped 3; count of bases not matched to a gene: 2. The CDR3 loop spans 16 amino acids. Here the CDR3 reads CASSLGGTGGYNEQFF. The CDR3 DNA is TGTGCCAGCAGCTTAGGGGGGACAGGGGGCTACAATGAGCAGTTCTTC.

This clone was detected a few times. J is TRBJ2-7 and V is TRBV10-3; 13 positions match TRBD2. The J segment lost 6 bases and the V segment lost 6 bases, leaving 5 bases of the junction unmatched. This CDR3 is 14 amino acids long. CDR1 and CDR2 (germline): ENHRY, SYGVKD. CDR3 region: CAISGTSGIVEQYF. CDR3 nucleotide sequence: TGTGCCATCAGCGGGACTAGCGGGATAGTCGAGCAGTACTTC.

The sample holds a few counts of this clone. The rearrangement uses TRBV12-5 and TRBJ1-2; no definite D call. Trimming shortened V by 7 bases and J by 5 bases, and 2 bases separated the two germline ends. The CDR3 runs to 9 residues. The germline V gene encodes CDR1 LGHNT and CDR2 FRNRAP. The CDR3 protein is CASAYGYTF. The CDR3, as DNA: TGTGCTAGTGCGTATGGCTACACCTTC.

This chain joins TRBV7-9 and TRBJ1-1; D is possibly TRBD1 (6 bases). The CDR3 loop spans 13 amino acids. From germline, CDR1 is SEHNR and CDR2 FQNEAQ (reference sequence). Trimming pared 2 bases from V and 4 bases from J, leaving 8 bases between. The CDR3 nucleotides read TGTGCCAGCAGCTTACGCAGGGGCACTGAAGCTTTCTTT. Translated: CASSLRRGTEAFF.

The chain joins TRBV5-6 to TRBJ2-1; D not certain. The germline CDR1 and CDR2 sequences are SGHDT and YYEEEE. Trimming removed 2 bases at V and 4 bases at J, with 10 bases between. The CDR3 extends over 14 amino acids. CDR3 sequence: CASSLRSRYNEQFF. The CDR3 DNA follows: TGTGCCAGCAGCTTAAGGAGTCGGTACAATGAGCAGTTCTTC.

This clone has only a few counts. The chain recombines TRBV4-1 with TRBJ2-4; tentatively, D is TRBD1 (6 bases). The V end was cut by 1 base, the J end by 6 bases, with 13 bases between. The CDR3 has 15 amino acids. Germline V gene data show CDR1 as MGHRA and CDR2 as YSYEKL. CDR3 loop: CASSQVGQTGNIQYF. CDR3 coding DNA: TGCGCCAGCAGCCAAGTCGGGCAGACAGGAAACATTCAGTACTTC.

This clone has just a few counts. The genes are TRBV20-1 and TRBJ2-1; no clear D. The V end was cut by 3 bases, the J end by 7 bases, with 4 bases between. CDR1 and CDR2 from the germline V gene are DFQATT and SNEGSKA (reference sequence). The CDR3 contains 10 residues. The CDR3 DNA follows: TGCAGTGCTAGCTCTAATGAGCAGTTCTTC. Translated: CSASSNEQFF.

This clone was observed many times. CDR3 region: CASSFRQSTDTQYF. Here the CDR3 DNA reads TGTGCCAGCAGCTTCCGACAGAGCACAGATACGCAGTATTTT. This chain uses TRBV5-4 with TRBJ2-3; D may be TRBD1 (5 bases). Germline loops: CDR1 SGHNT, CDR2 YYREEE (reference sequence). The CDR3 contains 14 residues. Trimming cost V 2 bases and J 0 bases, with 7 bases left between them.

Turning to this clone: At the DNA level, this CDR3 is encoded by other sequences in the same sample as well. V is TRBV5-1 and J is TRBJ2-5; possibly TRBD1 for D (6 bases). The CDR3 has 14 residues. Between the trimmed V and J ends, which lost 0 bases and 5 bases, there was a span of 11 bases. Germline V gene sequence: CDR1 SGHRS, CDR2 YFSETQ. The CDR3 reads CASSLASGEETQYF. DNA of the CDR3: TGCGCCAGCAGCTTGGCCTCAGGGGAGGAGACCCAGTACTTC.

The gene calls are TRBV5-5 and TRBJ1-5; D call uncertain. The V end was cut by 5 bases, the J end by 0 bases, with 18 bases between. CDR1 SGHKS and CDR2 YYEKEE come from the germline V gene (reference sequence). The CDR3 runs 17 residues. The CDR3 DNA reads TGTGCCAGCAGGGAGGCGGCCGAATCATATAGCAATCAGCCCCAGCATTTT. It codes for CASREAAESYSNQPQHF.